What follows are 26 T cell receptor beta chains derived from one specimen sequenced in a study of blood T cell repertoires in COVID-19. The data were produced by immunoSEQ multiplex PCR, yet TCRdb's version contains in-frame clones alone and is incomplete. The table has around 260,000 clones, roughly 86% seen once. The sample comprised peripheral blood. The source is a man aged 18 to 29 with active or convalescent COVID-19.

The V call is TRBV7-9, the J call TRBJ1-4; the D gene is possibly TRBD1 (5 bases). V was shortened by 3 bases and J by 8 bases, with 16 bases between the two germline ends. The CDR3 totals 15 residues. In germline, CDR1 is SEHNR, CDR2 FQNEAQ (reference sequence). The CDR3 DNA follows: TGTGCCAGCAGCTTTCCAGGGCCTCGATGGGAAAAACTGTTTTTT. It encodes CASSFPGPRWEKLFF.

The chain recombines TRBV6-5 with TRBJ2-1; a weak D match, TRBD2 (5 bases). This CDR3 has 13 residues. The V end lost 4 bases, the J end lost 5 bases, and 9 bases lay between the germline ends. The germline V gene has CDR1 MNHEY and CDR2 SVGAGI. Here the CDR3 DNA reads TGTGCCAGCAGTTTCGGACTTCACAATGAGCAGTTCTTC. Encoded protein: CASSFGLHNEQFF.

This chain joins TRBV6-6 and TRBJ2-7; TRBD2 aligns across 9 bases. In germline, CDR1 is MNHNY, CDR2 SVGAGI (reference sequence). This CDR3 comprises 19 residues. The V segment lost 6 bases and the J segment 5 bases; nucleotides outside the gene matches: 23. CDR3: CASSSMPGTSPGKRNEQYF. The CDR3 nucleotides are TGTGCCAGCAGCTCCATGCCCGGGACTAGCCCGGGAAAGAGGAACGAGCAGTACTTC.

The chain is built from TRBV6-1 and TRBJ1-2, with D unclear. This CDR3 has 13 amino acids. CDR1 MNHNS and CDR2 SASEGT come from the germline V gene. V shed 3 bases and J shed 4 bases, with 9 bases lying between them. CDR3 DNA sequence: TGTGCCAGCAGTGACCCCCCTATCTATGGCTACACCTTC. Its translation is CASSDPPIYGYTF.

This chain uses TRBV6-2 or TRBV6-3 with TRBJ2-7, with D possibly being TRBD2 (5 bases). CDR3 length: 15 amino acids. Germline values: CDR1 MNHEY, CDR2 SVGEGT. V gave up 0 bases and J gave up 6 bases, with 15 bases separating them. The CDR3 region is CASSYSSLQAGEQYF. In DNA, the CDR3 is TGTGCCAGCAGTTACTCGAGCCTTCAGGCGGGCGAGCAGTACTTC.

This sequence joins TRBV19 and TRBJ1-2, with a possible D match to TRBD1 (6 bases). Germline-derived CDR1 and CDR2 are LNHDA and SQIVND (reference sequence). V was shortened by 5 bases and J by 8 bases, with 9 bases between the two germline ends. The CDR3 sequence is 11 residues long. The DNA of the CDR3 is TGTGCCAGTAGTCCAGGGGTCGGCTACACCTTC. Its protein product is CASSPGVGYTF.

In DNA, the CDR3 is TGTGCCACCGGCGGGGGGGATACGCAGTATTTT. This gives the protein CATGGGDTQYF. This chain links TRBV10-3 with TRBJ2-3, with TRBD2 matching over 8 bases. Trimming at V came to 10 bases and at J to 6 bases, leaving 3 bases not matched to a gene. Germline loops: CDR1 ENHRY, CDR2 SYGVKD. This CDR3 comprises 11 residues.

The rearrangement links TRBV7-9 to TRBJ2-5; 11 bases are shared with TRBD2. J was trimmed by 4 bases and V by 3 bases; bases with no gene match: 10. The CDR3 is 17 amino acids. Germline V lookup: CDR1 SEHNR, CDR2 FQNEAQ (reference sequence). The CDR3 is CASSFSGTSGFGETQYF. CDR3 in DNA: TGTGCCAGCAGCTTCTCCGGGACTAGCGGCTTCGGAGAGACCCAGTACTTC.

The chain combines TRBV25-1 with TRBJ2-7, with D possibly TRBD1 on 6 matching bases. The CDR3 extends over 15 amino acids. V was cut by 1 base and J by 3 bases, with 13 bases left in between. Germline values: CDR1 MGHDK, CDR2 SYGVNS. CDR3 in DNA: TGTGCCAGCAGTGAATTCGGGACAAACGACTACGAGCAGTACTTC. Protein sequence: CASSEFGTNDYEQYF.

The chain uses TRBV27 and TRBJ2-2, with 8 nucleotides matching TRBD1. CDR3 length: 16 residues. CDR1 is MNHEY and CDR2 is SMNVEV in the germline V gene (reference sequence). V lost 5 bases and J lost 6; bases outside the gene matches: 11. CDR3 bases: TGTGCCAGCAGTCCCCCGACAGGGGTAGTAGCCGGGGAGCTGTTTTTT. As protein: CASSPPTGVVAGELFF.

The V and J genes are TRBV30 and TRBJ2-7, with D possibly being TRBD2 (6 bases). Trimming stripped 2 bases from V and 10 bases from J, with 15 bases between. The CDR3 spans 12 residues. CDR1 GTSNPN and CDR2 SVGIG come from the germline V gene (reference sequence). Written as DNA, the CDR3 is TGTGCCTGGAGTCTAATCCGGGACTCTCAGTACTTC. This codes for CAWSLIRDSQYF.

This chain connects TRBV19 to TRBJ1-6; 7 positions match TRBD1. V was clipped by 7 bases and J by 7 bases; unmatched bases: 7. Germline V gives CDR1 LNHDA, CDR2 SQIVND (reference sequence). This CDR3 region has 14 residues. CDR3 sequence reads: CASTPGTVNSPLHF. CDR3 sequence (DNA): TGTGCCAGTACCCCCGGGACAGTAAATTCACCCCTCCACTTT.

The chain couples TRBV7-9 to TRBJ1-2; D possibly corresponds to TRBD1 (6 bases). This CDR3 spans 14 amino acids. CDR1 and CDR2 (germline): SEHNR, FQNEAQ (reference sequence). V lost 5 bases, J lost 4 bases, and 14 bases lay in between. CDR3 region: CASSADRWGYGYTF. As DNA, the CDR3 is TGTGCCAGCAGCGCCGACAGGTGGGGCTATGGCTACACCTTC.

The gene calls are TRBV12-3 or TRBV12-4 and TRBJ1-3, with D perhaps TRBD1 (5 bases). Trimming pared 3 bases from V and 4 bases from J, leaving 7 bases between. CDR3 size: 13 residues. The CDR3 is CASSFREGNTIYF. CDR3 nucleotide sequence: TGTGCCAGCAGTTTCAGGGAAGGAAACACCATATATTTT.

About this clone itself: Other DNA sequences in the same sample also yield this CDR3. The chain joins TRBV6-5 to TRBJ2-3; 10 bases are a match to TRBD2. V trimming: 0 bases; J trimming: 4 bases; junction bases outside the gene matches: 1. This CDR3 region has 15 residues. The germline V gene has CDR1 MNHEY and CDR2 SVGAGI. In DNA form, the CDR3 reads TGTGCCAGCAGTTACTCAGCGGGAGGGCCAGATACGCAGTATTTT. This sequence encodes CASSYSAGGPDTQYF.

V gene TRBV9 combines with J gene TRBJ1-4; perhaps TRBD1 as D (6 bases). The germline CDR1 and CDR2 sequences are SGDLS and YYNGEE. V was trimmed by 3 bases and J by 11 bases, leaving 14 bases between them. The CDR3 extends over 13 amino acids. CDR3 residues: CASSATGSGKLFF. The CDR3, as DNA: TGTGCCAGCAGCGCCACAGGGTCGGGGAAACTGTTTTTT.

The gene calls are TRBV28 and TRBJ2-7; 11 nucleotides match TRBD1. Germline V gene data show CDR1 as MDHEN and CDR2 as SYDVKM. V lost 6 bases to trimming and J lost 6 bases; unmatched junction nucleotides: 4. The CDR3 contains 13 residues. CDR3 sequence reads: CASSSGQGVEQYF. Written as DNA, the CDR3 is TGTGCCAGCAGCTCGGGACAGGGGGTCGAGCAGTACTTC.

The CDR3 loop is CASSGSEETQYF. In nucleotides, the CDR3 is TGTGCCAGCAGTGGGAGCGAAGAGACCCAGTACTTC. The chain recombines TRBV2 with TRBJ2-5; D remains unclear. CDR1 and CDR2 from the germline V gene are SNHLY and FYNNEI. V lost 4 bases and J lost 3, with 6 bases in between. The CDR3 runs 12 residues.

The J gene is TRBJ2-6, the V gene TRBV24-1; D remains unclear. This CDR3 is built from 13 residues. Germline values: CDR1 KGHDR, CDR2 SFDVKD. Trimming took off 5 bases at V and 3 bases at J, with 4 bases between the two ends. CDR3 nucleotide sequence: TGTGCCACCAGTGGAGGTGGGGCCAACGTCCTGACTTTC. Residues: CATSGGGANVLTF.

This chain links TRBV10-3 with TRBJ1-5; TRBD1 matches at 11 bases. Trimming took 11 bases from V and 7 from J; bases not matched to a gene: 7. Looked up from germline, CDR1 is ENHRY and CDR2 is SYGVKD. The CDR3 is made up of 13 amino acids. CDR3 coding DNA: TGTGCCGCAACCGGGACAGGGGGACAGCCCCAGCATTTT. Protein: CAATGTGGQPQHF.

This chain joins TRBV7-8 and TRBJ2-5; D may be TRBD2 (7 bases). Germline V gene data show CDR1 as SGHVS and CDR2 as FQNEAQ. The CDR3 consists of 15 residues. V was cut by 0 bases and J by 6 bases, with 14 bases left in between. The CDR3 sequence: CASSLARGGWKTQYF. The CDR3 DNA reads as TGTGCCAGCAGCTTAGCTCGCGGGGGCTGGAAGACCCAGTACTTC.

The chain employs TRBV5-1 and TRBJ2-2; 7 bases map to TRBD1. Germline V lookup: CDR1 SGHRS, CDR2 YFSETQ. Germline trimming cut 1 base from V and 5 bases from J; bases unmatched to any gene: 5. There are 15 residues in the CDR3. Here the CDR3 reads CASSLRDSRTGELFF. The CDR3 DNA is TGCGCCAGCAGCTTGAGGGACAGCCGAACCGGGGAGCTGTTTTTT. The whole variable domain, remainder taken from reference TRBV5-1 and TRBJ2-2, is KAGVTQTPRYLIKTRGQQVTLSCSPISGHRSVSWYQQTPGQGLQFLFEYFSETQRNKGNFPGRFSGRQFSNSRSEMNVSTLELGDSALYLCASSLRDSRTGELFFGEGSRLTVL.

This clone was counted between two and nine times. The chain combines TRBV6-5 with TRBJ1-6; D is possibly TRBD1 (5 bases). CDR3 size: 15 residues. Germline V CDR1 and CDR2: MNHEY, SVGAGI. V was trimmed by 8 bases and J by 3 bases, leaving 14 bases between them. The CDR3 DNA reads TGTGCCAGCTACCAGGGTTCTAACTATAATTCACCCCTCCACTTT. Translated: CASYQGSNYNSPLHF.

V is TRBV3-1 (or the pseudogene TRBV3-2) and J is TRBJ2-5, with 8 bases aligning to TRBD2. CDR3 size: 16 residues. Germline V CDR1 and CDR2: LGHDT, YNNKEL (reference sequence). Trimming cost V 3 bases and J 2 bases; bases outside gene matches: 8. CDR3 residues: CASSQFGGGTQETQYF. The CDR3 DNA sequence: TGTGCCAGCAGCCAGTTCGGCGGGGGGACGCAAGAGACCCAGTACTTC.

The chain is built from TRBV19 and TRBJ1-5; TRBD1 matches at 7 bases. Germline CDR1 reads LNHDA; CDR2 reads SQIVND (reference sequence). J was trimmed by 0 bases and V by 7 bases; bases with no gene match: 6. This CDR3 is built from 15 residues. CDR3 residues: CASNEGAYSNQPQHF. CDR3 DNA: TGTGCCAGTAATGAGGGGGCTTATAGCAATCAGCCCCAGCATTTT.

This clone appeared once. The chain is built from TRBV5-6 and TRBJ2-5, with D maybe TRBD2 (6 bases). CDR1 and CDR2 (germline): SGHDT, YYEEEE. This CDR3 has 14 amino acids. With 4 bases removed from V and 5 bases from J, the gap between germline ends came to 15 bases. The CDR3 spells CASSLGGITETQYF. CDR3 in DNA: TGTGCCAGCAGCCTGGGCGGGATTACGGAGACCCAGTACTTC.